Listed below are T cell receptor beta chains from one sample, sequenced in a study of T cell repertoires in cytomegalovirus infection. One entry per CDR3 protein results from TCRdb running MiXCR on the reads. The table has approximately 700,000 distinct CDR3 sequences, less than 40% seen once. The sequencing sample was made of PBMCs. The receptor source for this set is a human donor in good health (CMV status not recorded). Some clones in this sample may be carry-over from other donors' samples. CDR3s include the opening cysteine and the closing phenylalanine or tryptophan. D genes are given only for firm matches. Clone sizes are given selectively: once, few, many, or a class where the clone is expanded.

V	D	size	J	CDR3	DNA
TRBV20-1	-	-	TRBJ1-5	CSARIEQGRAQPQHF	TGCAGTGCCAGGATCGAACAGGGAAGGGCTCAGCCCCAGCATTTT
TRBV7-8	TRBD1	-	TRBJ1-6	CASSEDGTGYSPLHF	TGTGCCAGCAGCGAAGACGGGACAGGCTATTCACCCCTCCACTTT
TRBV6-5	TRBD1	-	TRBJ1-6	CASSYSENRGRWSLHF	TGTGCCAGCAGTTACAGCGAAAACAGGGGGAGGTGGTCCCTCCACTTT
TRBV28	-	-	TRBJ2-5	CASTLRGSETQYF	TGTGCCAGCACCTTAAGGGGGAGCGAGACCCAGTACTTC
TRBV11-2	TRBD2	-	TRBJ2-3	CASSPPRGLAGGFTWDTQYF	TGTGCCAGCAGCCCCCCTAGGGGTCTAGCGGGGGGGTTTACCTGGGATACGCAGTATTTT
TRBV7-9	-	-	TRBJ1-4	CASSLVPNEKLFF	TGTGCCAGCAGCTTAGTTCCAAATGAAAAACTGTTTTTT
TRBV7-2	TRBD2	many	TRBJ2-1	CASRSQAGGVAVNEQFF	TGTGCCAGCAGATCACAGGCGGGGGGGGTCGCGGTGAATGAGCAGTTCTTC
TRBV20-1	-	-	TRBJ2-3	CSVGRSNTDTQYF	TGCAGTGTGGGCAGGTCAAACACAGATACGCAGTATTTT
TRBV11-1	TRBD2	few	TRBJ2-5	CASSSGMTSGEQETQYF	TGTGCCAGCAGCTCTGGAATGACTAGCGGGGAGCAAGAGACCCAGTACTTC
TRBV12-3/TRBV12-4	TRBD2	few	TRBJ2-3	CASSFSREDYTQYF	TGTGCCAGCAGTTTTTCGCGGGAGGACTATACGCAGTATTTT
TRBV28	-	-	TRBJ1-6	CAILPSSYNSPLHF	TGTGCCATCCTACCGAGCTCCTATAATTCACCCCTCCACTTT
TRBV7-9	TRBD1	few	TRBJ1-5	CASSLESTGAIGNQPQHF	TGTGCCAGCAGCTTAGAATCAACAGGGGCTATTGGCAATCAGCCCCAGCATTTT
TRBV28	-	few	TRBJ1-2	CATFWGRLGLYGYTF	TGTGCCACCTTCTGGGGCCGGTTGGGGCTCTATGGCTACACCTTC
TRBV19	TRBD2	few	TRBJ2-1	CASSVLAGVSGEQFF	TGTGCCAGTAGCGTACTAGCGGGAGTTTCAGGGGAGCAGTTCTTC
TRBV7-2	-	many	TRBJ2-2	CASSPARGHGELFF	TGTGCCAGCAGCCCCGCCCGGGGCCACGGGGAGCTGTTTTTT
TRBV12-3/TRBV12-4	-	-	TRBJ1-4	CASSLALPRGGEKLFF	TGTGCCAGCAGTTTAGCGCTTCCCAGGGGAGGTGAAAAACTGTTTTTT